This T cell receptor beta chain appears in the sequencing data of a study of T cell repertoires in cytomegalovirus infection. As for the study in general: Public TCR beta signature analysis indicated the presence of both CMV infection and matching HLA type.

Per germline, CDR1 SQVTM and CDR2 ANQGSEA. The V gene lost 7 bases and the J gene lost 5 bases, with 23 bases spanning the gap. The CDR3 covers 15 residues. Worth noting for this clonotype: The antigen remains unidentified.

One entry per CDR3 protein, called by TCRdb with MiXCR from the reads. The sample has around 740,000 distinct CDR3 sequences, 35% seen once. Overall study results and limits: CMV-specific TCR beta clonotypes restricted by HLA-C were the ones dominating the ex vivo response. Summed frequency of shared TCR beta families picked out CMV carriers who also had the relevant HLA.

The sequenced material came from PBMCs. The receptor was derived from a human donor in good health (CMV status not recorded). Some clones in this sample may be carry-over from other donors' samples. This chain connects TRBV29-1 to TRBJ1-1; no reliable D call. CDR3: CSADLTADRGTEAFF. The CDR3 bases are TGCAGCGCCGACCTGACGGCCGATCGAGGGACTGAAGCTTTCTTT.